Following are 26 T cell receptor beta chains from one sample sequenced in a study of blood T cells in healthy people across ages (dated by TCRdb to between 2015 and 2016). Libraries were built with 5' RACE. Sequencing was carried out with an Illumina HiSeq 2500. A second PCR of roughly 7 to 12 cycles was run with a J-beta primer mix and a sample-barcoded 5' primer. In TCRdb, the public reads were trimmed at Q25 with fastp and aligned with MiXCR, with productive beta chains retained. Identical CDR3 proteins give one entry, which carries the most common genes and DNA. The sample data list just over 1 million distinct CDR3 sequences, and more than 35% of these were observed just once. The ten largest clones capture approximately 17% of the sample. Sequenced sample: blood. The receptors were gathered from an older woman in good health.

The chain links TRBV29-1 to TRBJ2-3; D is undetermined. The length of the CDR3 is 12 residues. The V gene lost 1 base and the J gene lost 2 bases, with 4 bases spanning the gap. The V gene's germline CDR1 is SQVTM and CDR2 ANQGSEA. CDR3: CSVEGHTDTQYF. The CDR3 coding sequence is TGCAGCGTTGAAGGCCACACAGATACGCAGTATTTT.

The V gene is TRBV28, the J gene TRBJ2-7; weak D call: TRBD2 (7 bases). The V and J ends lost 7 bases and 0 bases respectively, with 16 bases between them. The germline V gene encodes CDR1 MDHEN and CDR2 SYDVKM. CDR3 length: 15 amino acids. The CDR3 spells CASTRGGGGSYEQYF. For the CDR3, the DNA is TGTGCCAGCACCAGAGGGGGAGGGGGCTCCTACGAGCAGTACTTC.

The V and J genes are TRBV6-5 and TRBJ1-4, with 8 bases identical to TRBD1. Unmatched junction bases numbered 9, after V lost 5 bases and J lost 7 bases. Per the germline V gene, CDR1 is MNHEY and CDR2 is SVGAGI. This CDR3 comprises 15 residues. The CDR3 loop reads CASSARQGSAEKLFF. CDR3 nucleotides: TGTGCCAGCAGTGCGCGACAGGGGTCAGCTGAAAAACTGTTTTTT.

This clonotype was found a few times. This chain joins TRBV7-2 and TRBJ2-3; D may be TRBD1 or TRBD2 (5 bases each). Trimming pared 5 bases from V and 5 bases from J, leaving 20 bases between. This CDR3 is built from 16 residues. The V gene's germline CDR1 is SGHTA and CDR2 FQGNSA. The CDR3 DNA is TGTGCCAGCAGCAAAGGGGCCCTAGGGAGTCTAGATACGCAGTATTTT. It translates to CASSKGALGSLDTQYF.

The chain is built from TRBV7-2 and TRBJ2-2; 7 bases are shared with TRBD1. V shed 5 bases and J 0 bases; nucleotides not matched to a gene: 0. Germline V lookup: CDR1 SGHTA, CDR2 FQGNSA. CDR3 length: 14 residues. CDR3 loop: CASSGQANTGELFF. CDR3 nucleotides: TGTGCCAGCAGCGGACAGGCGAACACCGGGGAGCTGTTTTTT. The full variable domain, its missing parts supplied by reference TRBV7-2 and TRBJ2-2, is GAGVSQSPSNKVTEKGKDVELRCDPISGHTALYWYRQSLGQGLEFLIYFQGNSAPDKSGLPSDRFSAERTGGSVSTLTIQRTQQEDSAVYLCASSGQANTGELFFGEGSRLTVL.

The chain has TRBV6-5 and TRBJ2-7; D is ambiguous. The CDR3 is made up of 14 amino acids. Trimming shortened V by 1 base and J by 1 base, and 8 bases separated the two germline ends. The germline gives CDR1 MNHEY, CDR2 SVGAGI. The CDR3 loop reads CASSYCDGSYEQYF. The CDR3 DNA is TGTGCCAGCAGTTACTGCGACGGATCCTACGAGCAGTACTTC.

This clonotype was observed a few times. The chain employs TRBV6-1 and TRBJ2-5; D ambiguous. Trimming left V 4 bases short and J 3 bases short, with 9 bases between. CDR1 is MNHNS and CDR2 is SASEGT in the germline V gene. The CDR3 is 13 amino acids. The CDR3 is CASSGIDEETQYF. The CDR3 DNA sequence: TGTGCCAGCAGTGGGATAGACGAAGAGACCCAGTACTTC.

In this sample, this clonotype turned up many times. This chain's CDR3 is CSSSWTGAETQYF. The CDR3 DNA follows: TGCAGCTCTTCTTGGACCGGGGCAGAGACCCAGTACTTC. The chain couples TRBV29-1 to TRBJ2-5; perhaps D is TRBD1 or TRBD2 (5 bases each). The CDR3 extends over 13 amino acids. Trimming removed 8 bases at V and 4 bases at J, with 17 bases between. Germline CDR1 SQVTM, CDR2 ANQGSEA.

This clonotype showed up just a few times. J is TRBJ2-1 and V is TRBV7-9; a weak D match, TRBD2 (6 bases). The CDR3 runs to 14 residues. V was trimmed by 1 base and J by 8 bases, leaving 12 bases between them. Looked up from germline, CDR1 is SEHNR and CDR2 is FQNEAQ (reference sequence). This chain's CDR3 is CASSLDRGSDEQFF. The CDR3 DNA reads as TGTGCCAGCAGCTTAGATCGGGGGTCAGATGAGCAGTTCTTC.

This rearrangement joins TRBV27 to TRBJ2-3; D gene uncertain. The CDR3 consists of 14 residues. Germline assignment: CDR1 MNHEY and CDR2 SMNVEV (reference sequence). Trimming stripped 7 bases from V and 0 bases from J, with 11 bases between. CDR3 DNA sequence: TGTGCCAGCACCCTCGGCGGTAGCACAGATACGCAGTATTTT. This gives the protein CASTLGGSTDTQYF.

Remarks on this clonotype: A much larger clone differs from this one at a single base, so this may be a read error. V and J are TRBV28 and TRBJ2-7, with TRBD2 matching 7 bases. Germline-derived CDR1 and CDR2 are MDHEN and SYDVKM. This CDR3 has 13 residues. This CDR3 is CASLRGSSYERYF. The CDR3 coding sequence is TGTGCCAGCCTGCGGGGGAGCTCCTACGAGCGGTACTTC.

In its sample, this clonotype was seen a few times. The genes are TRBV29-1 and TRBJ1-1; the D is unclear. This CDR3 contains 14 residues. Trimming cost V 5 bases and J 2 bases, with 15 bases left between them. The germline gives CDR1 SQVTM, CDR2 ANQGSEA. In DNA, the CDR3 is TGCAGCGTTCTCCTGGCAGCCAAAAACACTGAAGCTTTCTTT. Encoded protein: CSVLLAAKNTEAFF. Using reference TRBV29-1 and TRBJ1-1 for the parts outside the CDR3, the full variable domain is SAVISQKPSRDICQRGTSLTIQCQVDSQVTMMFWYRQQPGQSLTLIATANQGSEATYESGFVIDKFPISRPNLTFSTLTVSNMSPEDSSIYLCSVLLAAKNTEAFFGQGTRLTVV.

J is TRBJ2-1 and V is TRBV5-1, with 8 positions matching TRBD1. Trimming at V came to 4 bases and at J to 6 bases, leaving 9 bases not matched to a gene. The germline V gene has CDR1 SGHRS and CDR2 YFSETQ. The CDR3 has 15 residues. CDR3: CASSPGQVEINEQFF. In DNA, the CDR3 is TGCGCCAGCAGCCCGGGACAGGTAGAAATCAATGAGCAGTTCTTC.

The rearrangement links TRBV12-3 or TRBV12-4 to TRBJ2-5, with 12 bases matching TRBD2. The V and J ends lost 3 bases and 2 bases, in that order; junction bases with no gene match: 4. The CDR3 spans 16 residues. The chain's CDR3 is CASSLGTSGLQETQYF. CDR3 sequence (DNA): TGTGCCAGCAGTTTGGGGACTAGCGGGTTACAAGAGACCCAGTACTTC.

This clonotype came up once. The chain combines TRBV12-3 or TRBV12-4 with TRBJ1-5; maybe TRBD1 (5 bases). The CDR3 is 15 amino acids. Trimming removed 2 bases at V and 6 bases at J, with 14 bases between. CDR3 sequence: CASSLRAGQGQPQHF. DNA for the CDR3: TGTGCCAGCAGTTTAAGGGCAGGGCAGGGTCAGCCCCAGCATTTT.

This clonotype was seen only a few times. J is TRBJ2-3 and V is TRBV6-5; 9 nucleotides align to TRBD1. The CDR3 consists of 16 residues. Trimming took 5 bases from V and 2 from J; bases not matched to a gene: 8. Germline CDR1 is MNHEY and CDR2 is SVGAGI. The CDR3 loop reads CASSTGQGLLTDTQYF. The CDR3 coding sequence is TGTGCCAGCAGTACAGGACAGGGGCTCCTCACAGATACGCAGTATTTT.

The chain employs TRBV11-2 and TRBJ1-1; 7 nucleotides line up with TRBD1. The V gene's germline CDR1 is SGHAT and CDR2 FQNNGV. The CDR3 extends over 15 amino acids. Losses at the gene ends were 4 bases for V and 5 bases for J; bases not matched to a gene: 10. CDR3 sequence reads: CASSSTPGGETEAFF. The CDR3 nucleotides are TGTGCCAGCAGCTCAACTCCAGGGGGAGAAACTGAAGCTTTCTTT.

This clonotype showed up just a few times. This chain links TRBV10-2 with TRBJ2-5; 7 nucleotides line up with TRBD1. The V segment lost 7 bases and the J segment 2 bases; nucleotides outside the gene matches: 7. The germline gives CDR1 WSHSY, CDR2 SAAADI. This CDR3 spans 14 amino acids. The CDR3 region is CASKPTGIQETQYF. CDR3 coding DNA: TGCGCCAGCAAACCGACAGGGATTCAAGAGACCCAGTACTTC.

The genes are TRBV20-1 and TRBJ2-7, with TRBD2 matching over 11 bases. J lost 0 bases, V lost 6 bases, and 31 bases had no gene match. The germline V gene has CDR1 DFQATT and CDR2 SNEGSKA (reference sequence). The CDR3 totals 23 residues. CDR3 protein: CSATGTPFLPSGTSGSSSYEQYF. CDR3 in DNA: TGCAGTGCCACCGGGACTCCTTTCCTCCCTTCCGGGACTAGCGGTTCTAGCTCCTACGAGCAGTACTTC.

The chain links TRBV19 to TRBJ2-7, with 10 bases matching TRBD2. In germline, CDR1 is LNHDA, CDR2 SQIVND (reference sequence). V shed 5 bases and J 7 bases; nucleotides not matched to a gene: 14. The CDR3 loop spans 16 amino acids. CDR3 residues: CASSPVSGRTGWEQYF. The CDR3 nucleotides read TGTGCCAGTAGTCCTGTTAGCGGGAGGACCGGTTGGGAGCAGTACTTC.

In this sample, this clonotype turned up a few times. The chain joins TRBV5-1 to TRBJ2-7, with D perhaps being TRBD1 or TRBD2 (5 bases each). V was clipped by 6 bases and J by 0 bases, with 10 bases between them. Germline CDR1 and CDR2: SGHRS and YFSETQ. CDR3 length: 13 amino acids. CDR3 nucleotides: TGCGCCAGCACCTGGGACGGCTCCTACGAGCAGTACTTC. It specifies CASTWDGSYEQYF.

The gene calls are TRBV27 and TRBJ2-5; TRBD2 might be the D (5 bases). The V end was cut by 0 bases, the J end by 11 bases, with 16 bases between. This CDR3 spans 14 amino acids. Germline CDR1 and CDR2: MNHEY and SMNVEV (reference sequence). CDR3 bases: TGTGCCAGCAGTTTATCTTCGGGGAACAATGAGCAGTACTTC. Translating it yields CASSLSSGNNEQYF.

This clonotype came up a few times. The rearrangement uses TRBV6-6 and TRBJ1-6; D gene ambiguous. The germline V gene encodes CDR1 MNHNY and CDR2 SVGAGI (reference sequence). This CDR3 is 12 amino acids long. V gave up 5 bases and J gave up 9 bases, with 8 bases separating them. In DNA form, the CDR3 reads TGTGCCAGCAGTGACACGGGTTCACCCCTCCACTTT. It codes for CASSDTGSPLHF.

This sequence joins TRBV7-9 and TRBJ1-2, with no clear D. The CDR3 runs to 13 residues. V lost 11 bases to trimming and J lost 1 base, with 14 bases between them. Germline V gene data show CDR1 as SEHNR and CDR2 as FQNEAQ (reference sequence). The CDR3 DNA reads TGTGCCGCCGGCGGGGATATTAACTATGGCTACACCTTC. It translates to CAAGGDINYGYTF.

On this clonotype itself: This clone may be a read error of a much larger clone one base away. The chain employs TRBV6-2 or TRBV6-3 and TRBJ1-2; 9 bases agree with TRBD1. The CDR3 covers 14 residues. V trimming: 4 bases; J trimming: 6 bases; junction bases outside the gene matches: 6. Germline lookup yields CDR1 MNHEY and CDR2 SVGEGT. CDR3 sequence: CASSSPDRGDGYTF. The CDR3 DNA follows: TGTGCCAGCAGTTCTCCGGACAGGGGCGATGGCTACACCTTC.

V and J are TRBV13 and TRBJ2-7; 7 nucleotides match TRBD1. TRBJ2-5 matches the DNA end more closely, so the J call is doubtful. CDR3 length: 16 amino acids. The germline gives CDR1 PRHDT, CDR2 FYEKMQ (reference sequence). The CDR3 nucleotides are TGTGCCAGCAGCTTAGGACGCAGGGGGTGGCGGGAGACCCAGTACTTC. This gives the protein CASSLGRRGWRETQYF.